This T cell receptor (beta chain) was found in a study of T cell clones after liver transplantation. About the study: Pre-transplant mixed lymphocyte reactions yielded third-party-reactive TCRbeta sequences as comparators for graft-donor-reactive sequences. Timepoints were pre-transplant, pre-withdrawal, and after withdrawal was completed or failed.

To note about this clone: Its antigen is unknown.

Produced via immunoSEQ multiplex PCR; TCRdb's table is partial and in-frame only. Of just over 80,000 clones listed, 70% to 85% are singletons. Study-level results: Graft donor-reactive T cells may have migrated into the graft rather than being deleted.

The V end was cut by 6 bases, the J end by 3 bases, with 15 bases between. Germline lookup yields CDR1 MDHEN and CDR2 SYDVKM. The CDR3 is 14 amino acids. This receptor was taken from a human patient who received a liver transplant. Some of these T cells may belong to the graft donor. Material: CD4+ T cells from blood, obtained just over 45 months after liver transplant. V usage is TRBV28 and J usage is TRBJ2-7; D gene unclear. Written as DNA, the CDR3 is TGTGCCAGCAGCCGGGTGGATGAGCGCTACGAGCAGTACTTC. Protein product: CASSRVDERYEQYF.